Presented here are 20 T cell receptor beta chains from one specimen sequenced in a study of T cell responses to AZD1222 COVID-19 vaccine. The repertoire was sequenced with immunoSEQ multiplex PCR; TCRdb's copy has only in-frame clones and lacks some. The sample has some 160,000 clones; roughly 90% are singletons. The source material was peripheral blood, sampled 28 days after the second AZD1222 dose. These receptor sequences come from an adult who received the AZD1222 COVID-19 vaccine.

The chain combines TRBV5-6 with TRBJ1-3; the D gene is possibly TRBD1 (6 bases). This CDR3 contains 16 residues. CDR1 is SGHDT, CDR2 YYEEEE, per germline. V lost 2 bases to trimming and J lost 3 bases, with 15 bases between them. The CDR3 DNA follows: TGTGCCAGCAGCTTACTCACAGGGATCGGTGGAAACACCATATATTTT. Translating it yields CASSLLTGIGGNTIYF.

J is TRBJ1-1 and V is TRBV19; D not resolved. Trimming shortened V by 4 bases and J by 5 bases, and 14 bases separated the two germline ends. This CDR3 has 14 amino acids. CDR1 and CDR2 (germline): LNHDA, SQIVND (reference sequence). CDR3 sequence reads: CASSTYPDWTEAFF. CDR3 nucleotide sequence: TGTGCCAGTAGTACGTACCCTGATTGGACTGAAGCTTTCTTT.

CDR3 sequence (DNA): TGTGCCAGCAGCTCCGGGGCGAGCTCCTACAATGAGCAGTTCTTC. Protein: CASSSGASSYNEQFF. The chain has TRBV7-2 and TRBJ2-1, with D possibly being TRBD1 or TRBD2 (5 bases each). The V end lost 4 bases, the J end lost 0 bases, and 10 bases lay between the germline ends. Germline CDR1 reads SGHTA; CDR2 reads FQGNSA. The CDR3 extends over 15 amino acids. Using reference TRBV7-2 and TRBJ2-1 for the parts outside the CDR3, the full variable domain is GAGVSQSPSNKVTEKGKDVELRCDPISGHTALYWYRQSLGQGLEFLIYFQGNSAPDKSGLPSDRFSAERTGGSVSTLTIQRTQQEDSAVYLCASSSGASSYNEQFFGPGTRLTVL.

J is TRBJ1-6 and V is TRBV6-1; maybe TRBD1 (5 bases). With 2 bases removed from V and 10 bases from J, the gap between germline ends came to 9 bases. The germline V gene encodes CDR1 MNHNS and CDR2 SASEGT. The CDR3 has 13 residues. The CDR3 loop reads CASSEQGRSPLHF. DNA for the CDR3: TGTGCCAGCAGTGAACAGGGACGGTCACCCCTCCACTTT.

J is TRBJ1-6 and V is TRBV5-1, with D unresolved. The CDR3 runs to 15 residues. Germline V gives CDR1 SGHRS, CDR2 YFSETQ. V lost 0 bases and J 10 bases, leaving 14 bases between the germline ends. CDR3 in DNA: TGCGCCAGCAGCTTGGCCCAGAGCATATGGTCACCCCTCCACTTT. Protein: CASSLAQSIWSPLHF.

This sequence joins TRBV7-3 and TRBJ1-2; D remains unclear. This CDR3 contains 13 residues. CDR1 is SGHTA, CDR2 FQGTGA, per germline. The V gene lost 2 bases and the J gene lost 0 bases, with 4 bases spanning the gap. CDR3 nucleotides: TGTGCCAGCAGCTTATTCGCTAACTATGGCTACACCTTC. The encoded protein is CASSLFANYGYTF.

V is TRBV6-5 and J is TRBJ2-3; D not resolved. Germline V lookup: CDR1 MNHEY, CDR2 SVGAGI. The CDR3 extends over 15 amino acids. V gave up 6 bases and J gave up 0 bases, with 13 bases separating them. Here the CDR3 reads CASRPQRASTDTQYF. The CDR3 nucleotides read TGTGCCAGCAGGCCCCAGAGAGCTAGCACAGATACGCAGTATTTT.

This rearrangement joins TRBV2 to TRBJ1-4; 8 nucleotides line up with TRBD1. Per germline, CDR1 SNHLY and CDR2 FYNNEI. The length of the CDR3 is 13 residues. Trimming cost V 4 bases and J 8 bases; bases outside gene matches: 3. The CDR3 bases are TGTGCCAGCAGTGCGGGACAGGACGAAAAACTGTTTTTT. Translated, it gives CASSAGQDEKLFF.

V is TRBV3-1 (or the pseudogene TRBV3-2) and J is TRBJ2-7; 7 bases align to TRBD2. The germline V gene encodes CDR1 LGHDT and CDR2 YNNKEL (reference sequence). V shed 8 bases, J shed 6 bases, and the junction held 13 bases outside the gene matches. The CDR3 loop spans 14 amino acids. The DNA for the CDR3 is TGTGCCAGCGCAGCCGTGGAGGGGAGGGGCGAGCAGTACTTC. This sequence encodes CASAAVEGRGEQYF.

The chain couples TRBV6-5 to TRBJ1-2; D is possibly TRBD1 (5 bases). The CDR3 is made up of 14 amino acids. In germline, CDR1 is MNHEY, CDR2 SVGAGI. The germline V and J ends were trimmed by 7 bases and 2 bases, with 14 bases remaining between them. The CDR3 protein is CASTPWGGNYGYTF. The CDR3 DNA is TGTGCCAGCACTCCCTGGGGGGGAAACTATGGCTACACCTTC.

The V gene is TRBV7-3, the J gene TRBJ2-6; D is unclear. V gave up 4 bases and J gave up 0 bases, with 1 base separating them. In germline, CDR1 is SGHTA, CDR2 FQGTGA. The CDR3 sequence is 13 residues long. The DNA for the CDR3 is TGTGCCAGCAGCTACTCTGGGGCCAACGTCCTGACTTTC. As protein: CASSYSGANVLTF.

The chain has TRBV6-5 and TRBJ1-2; D not certain. CDR1 MNHEY and CDR2 SVGAGI come from the germline V gene. The CDR3 sequence is 12 residues long. Trimming stripped 8 bases from V and 6 bases from J, with 13 bases between. The CDR3 reads CASSDPFHGYTF. In nucleotides, the CDR3 is TGTGCCAGCTCCGACCCTTTTCATGGCTACACCTTC.

The chain couples TRBV7-2 to TRBJ2-1, with TRBD1 as a possible D gene (5 bases). Germline loops: CDR1 SGHTA, CDR2 FQGNSA. V shed 5 bases and J shed 2 bases, with 10 bases lying between them. This CDR3 has 14 amino acids. CDR3: CASSRTTPYNEQFF. The DNA of the CDR3 is TGTGCCAGCAGCCGGACAACACCCTACAATGAGCAGTTCTTC.

The rearrangement links TRBV11-2 to TRBJ1-1, with a weak D call TRBD1 (5 bases). The V gene's germline CDR1 is SGHAT and CDR2 FQNNGV. Deletions cut 7 bases from V and 1 base from J, with 10 bases between. The CDR3 length is 13 residues. CDR3 in DNA: TGTGCCAGCATCAGAACAGGGAACACTGAAGCTTTCTTT. Protein product: CASIRTGNTEAFF.

The chain is built from TRBV7-3 and TRBJ2-1; 8 bases are a match to TRBD1. Germline assignment: CDR1 SGHTA and CDR2 FQGTGA. Trimming cost V 1 base and J 4 bases; bases outside gene matches: 3. The CDR3 loop spans 15 amino acids. DNA of the CDR3: TGTGCCAGCAGCTTAAACGGACAGGGTTACAATGAGCAGTTCTTC. Its protein product is CASSLNGQGYNEQFF.

The CDR3 nucleotides are TGTGCCAGCAGTGGACTAGCGGCTTCCGGGGAGCTGTTTTTT. Translating gives CASSGLAASGELFF. This rearrangement joins TRBV2 to TRBJ2-2, with 9 bases lining up with TRBD2. Unmatched junction bases numbered 3, after V lost 4 bases and J lost 6 bases. Germline V lookup: CDR1 SNHLY, CDR2 FYNNEI. This CDR3 region has 14 residues.

J is TRBJ2-3 and V is TRBV5-6; D uncertain. Deletions cut 0 bases from V and 8 bases from J, with 10 bases between. Germline CDR1 reads SGHDT; CDR2 reads YYEEEE. The CDR3 totals 13 residues. The CDR3 loop reads CASSLEEWGTQYF. In nucleotides, the CDR3 is TGTGCCAGCAGCTTGGAGGAGTGGGGTACGCAGTATTTT.

DNA for the CDR3: TGTGCCAGCAGCCTGGGACTAGCGGGAGTCAATGAGCAGTTCTTC. It codes for CASSLGLAGVNEQFF. This chain links TRBV11-3 with TRBJ2-1; 14 bases are shared with TRBD2. CDR3 length: 15 residues. CDR1 is SGHNT and CDR2 is YENEEA in the germline V gene. V shed 5 bases and J 6 bases; nucleotides not matched to a gene: 3.

The V and J genes are TRBV6-1 and TRBJ1-6; D uncertain. In germline, CDR1 is MNHNS, CDR2 SASEGT. Trimming removed 0 bases from V and 9 bases from J, with 12 bases in between. CDR3 length equals 15 residues. CDR3 in amino acids: CASSEAPAESSPLHF. The CDR3 DNA reads as TGTGCCAGCAGTGAAGCCCCCGCCGAATCTTCACCCCTCCACTTT.

This rearrangement joins TRBV5-1 to TRBJ1-1; D might be TRBD1 (5 bases). Germline V gene sequence: CDR1 SGHRS, CDR2 YFSETQ. Trimming cost V 0 bases and J 3 bases, with 9 bases left between them. This CDR3 has 14 residues. The CDR3 DNA reads as TGCGCCAGCAGCTTGGCGTGGGGGGACACTGAAGCTTTCTTT. As protein: CASSLAWGDTEAFF.